This T cell receptor beta chain originates from a study of response to subunit inactivated influenza vaccine (dated by TCRdb to 2016 to 2018). Background on the whole study: Deep quantitative profiling of the T cell receptor repertoire was used in the study to follow responses to a trivalent subunit inactivated influenza vaccine. General findings and caveats noted by the study authors: The authors proposed that each seasonal influenza vaccination may bring in only a limited number of new T cells.

This clonotype was seen ten or more times. No antigen is known for it. No base quality information exists; no much larger clone differs at one position. The germline ends are 7 bases apart after V is trimmed by 6 bases and J by 2 bases. Including cysteine and phenylalanine, the CDR3 has 11 amino acids. Of all the DNA, just the CDR3 is kept, 33 bases in frame from base 1. CDR1 DFQATT and CDR2 SNEGSKA are derived from the germline V gene (reference sequence). Library method: RT-PCR. The sample was run on an Illumina HiSeq 2500. TCRdb trimmed public reads at Q25 via fastp, called clones via MiXCR and kept in-frame beta chains. A single entry per CDR3 protein holds the most common genes and DNA from its merged rows. The sample contains a few hundred thousand distinct CDR3 sequences, approximately 21% of them found a single time. About a tenth of the sample is held by the ten biggest clonotypes.

The rearrangement joined TRBV20-1 to TRBJ1-2; no confident D gene assignment can be made. Source: PBMCs from blood, taken roughly 20 months after vaccination. The clonotype originates from a man in his fifties or sixties who received an inactivated influenza vaccine. Donor details come from another sample of the same person, matched by shared clones. The CDR3 in this case is CSAVDNYGYTF. Read as DNA, the sequence is TGCAGTGCCGTCGACAACTATGGCTACACCTTC.